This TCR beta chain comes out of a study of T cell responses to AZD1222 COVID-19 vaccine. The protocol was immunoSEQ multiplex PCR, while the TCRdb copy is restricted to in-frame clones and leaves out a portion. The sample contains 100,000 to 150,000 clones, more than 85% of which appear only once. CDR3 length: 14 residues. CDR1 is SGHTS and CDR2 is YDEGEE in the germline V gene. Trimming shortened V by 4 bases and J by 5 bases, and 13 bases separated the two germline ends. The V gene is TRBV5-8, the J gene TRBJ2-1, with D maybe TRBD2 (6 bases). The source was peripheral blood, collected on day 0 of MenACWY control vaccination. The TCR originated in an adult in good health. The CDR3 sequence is CASSPVWGDNEQFF. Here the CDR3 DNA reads TGTGCCAGCAGCCCGGTTTGGGGGGACAATGAGCAGTTCTTC. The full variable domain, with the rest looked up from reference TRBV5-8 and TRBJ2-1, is EAGVTQSPTHLIKTRGQQATLRCSPISGHTSVYWYQQALGLGLQFLLWYDEGEERNRGNFPPRFSGRQFPNYSSELNVNALELEDSALYLCASSPVWGDNEQFFGPGTRLTVL.